The clone carrying this T cell receptor (beta chain) has just a few counts. Its matching antigen is unknown. The sample is drawn from a study of T cells in Graves' hyperthyroidism and ophthalmopathy. Study-level points and caveats: Ophthalmopathy was predicted by the model a median of approximately six months ahead of onset.

Authors of the study amplified TCR beta CDR3 regions from RNA transcripts. The HTBI primer set was used in a first-round RT-PCR of the TCR CDR3. MiXCR, run by TCRdb on the multiplex PCR reads, gives a single entry per CDR3 protein. The profile covers 490,000 or so distinct CDR3 sequences, with approximately 23% appearing a single time and about half taken by the ten largest. The germline V gene encodes CDR1 SNHLY and CDR2 FYNNEI. V was cut by 5 bases and J by 1 base, with 11 bases left in between. This CDR3 has 15 amino acids. It was uncontrolled infection, other autoimmune disease, pregnancy or lactation that excluded patients.

The clonotype was recovered from a woman in her 70s with Graves' ophthalmopathy. What was sequenced was blood. This chain connects TRBV2 to TRBJ1-4; D is ambiguous. In nucleotides, the CDR3 is TGTGCCAGCAGTCCTGAATGGGGAACTAATGAAAAACTGTTTTTT. This sequence encodes CASSPEWGTNEKLFF.